The 23 T cell receptor beta chains reported below all come from one sample, sequenced in a study of cytomegalovirus exposure and HLA in healthy donors (dated by TCRdb to 2015 to 2018). Library preparation was by the immunoSEQ multiplex PCR assay. For the multiplex PCR, a mixture combining 60 forward primers for TCR Vbeta segments and 13 reverse primers for TCR Jbeta segments was used. The immuneACCESS repertoire file appears here via TCRdb, limited to in-frame rearrangements. These files lack a portion of the clones; in checked studies, under half of the deficit traces to unresolved V genes, and the cause of the others is not known. Here the sample has about 110,000 clones; around 77% occur a single time. The ten largest clonotypes hold about 2% of the sample. Source material: PBMCs. Receptors were obtained from a young man in good health and CMV-seronegative.

This chain connects TRBV21-1 to TRBJ1-5. TRBV21-1 is an annotated pseudogene. The CDR3 is 14 amino acids. Written as DNA, the CDR3 is TGTGCCAGCAGCAAAGGTGAGGCAGTTCAGCCCCAGCATTTT. Amino acid sequence: CASSKGEAVQPQHF.

The chain recombines TRBV29-1 with TRBJ2-3; the D gene is possibly TRBD1 (5 bases). V lost 7 bases to trimming and J lost 1 base, with 15 bases between them. This CDR3 has 14 residues. Per germline, CDR1 SQVTM and CDR2 ANQGSEA. The CDR3 DNA sequence: TGCAGCGCGGCGAAGTGGGGCCGCACAGATACGCAGTATTTT. This gives the protein CSAAKWGRTDTQYF.

About this clone itself: Other DNA sequences in this sample translate to the same CDR3. The chain joins TRBV18 to TRBJ2-1; 9 bases are shared with TRBD2. The CDR3 has 16 amino acids. V lost 3 bases, J lost 0 bases, and 3 bases stayed unmatched. Germline CDR1 reads KGHSH; CDR2 reads LQKENI. This CDR3 is CASSPSRGGSYNEQFF. The CDR3 nucleotides read TGTGCCAGCTCACCTTCGCGGGGGGGCTCCTACAATGAGCAGTTCTTC. Based on the CDR3 plus reference TRBV18 and TRBJ2-1, the full variable domain is NAGVMQNPRHLVRRRGQEARLRCSPMKGHSHVYWYRQLPEEGLKFMVYLQKENIIDESGMPKERFSAEFPKEGPSILRIQQVVRGDSAAYFCASSPSRGGSYNEQFFGPGTRLTVL.

The genes are TRBV4-3 and TRBJ1-6; TRBD1 matches at 8 bases. Germline-derived CDR1 and CDR2 are LGHNA and YSLEER. This CDR3 comprises 16 residues. V trimming: 0 bases; J trimming: 10 bases; junction bases outside the gene matches: 8. The CDR3 nucleotides read TGCGCCAGCAGCCAAGAGGCAGGGGGCGCCCGGTCACCCCTCCACTTT. Encoded protein: CASSQEAGGARSPLHF.

This chain joins TRBV6-1 and TRBJ2-3, with TRBD1 matching over 9 bases. The CDR3 has 15 residues. Germline V lookup: CDR1 MNHNS, CDR2 SASEGT. V was pared by 6 bases and J by 3 bases, with 7 bases of the junction left unmatched. CDR3 DNA sequence: TGTGCCAGCAGAAAACAGGGGGCTGGGACAGATACGCAGTATTTT. It codes for CASRKQGAGTDTQYF.

The chain uses TRBV7-8 and TRBJ1-5, with D tentatively TRBD1 (6 bases). V shed 7 bases and J shed 0 bases, with 19 bases lying between them. Germline values: CDR1 SGHVS, CDR2 FQNEAQ. CDR3 length: 17 residues. The chain's CDR3 is CASTKDSLRYSNQPQHF. In DNA, the CDR3 is TGTGCCAGCACCAAGGACAGCCTAAGATATAGCAATCAGCCCCAGCATTTT. Drawing the rest from reference TRBV7-8 and TRBJ1-5, the complete variable domain is GAGVSQSPRYKVAKRGQDVALRCDPISGHVSLFWYQQALGQGPEFLTYFQNEAQLDKSGLPSDRFFAERPEGSVSTLKIQRTQQEDSAVYLCASTKDSLRYSNQPQHFGDGTRLSIL.

The chain links TRBV7-6 to TRBJ2-2; D is possibly TRBD2 (7 bases). CDR3 size: 15 residues. The V and J ends lost 4 bases and 7 bases respectively, with 16 bases between them. Germline CDR1 reads SGHVS; CDR2 reads FNYEAQ. Written as DNA, the CDR3 is TGTGCCAGCAGCTATTACGGGGGGCGCGGCGGGGAGCTGTTTTTT. This sequence encodes CASSYYGGRGGELFF. The complete variable domain, with remaining parts taken from reference TRBV7-6 and TRBJ2-2, reads GAGVSQSPRYKVTKRGQDVALRCDPISGHVSLYWYRQALGQGPEFLTYFNYEAQQDKSGLPNDRFSAERPEGSISTLTIQRTEQRDSAMYRCASSYYGGRGGELFFGEGSRLTVL.

This clone came up a few times. The chain has TRBV19 and TRBJ1-1; perhaps TRBD1 as D (5 bases). V was trimmed by 7 bases and J by 4 bases, leaving 13 bases between them. CDR1 and CDR2 (germline): LNHDA, SQIVND (reference sequence). CDR3 length: 13 residues. CDR3 residues: CASTAGLGTEAFF. CDR3 bases: TGTGCCAGTACGGCAGGGTTGGGCACTGAAGCTTTCTTT.

Concerning this clone itself: A junction end diverges from the germline sequence, so it may reflect a read error. The genes are TRBV7-9 and TRBJ2-7; D not certain. The CDR3 runs to 12 residues. Germline V gene lookup returns CDR1 SEHNR and CDR2 FQNEAQ (reference sequence). CDR3: CSSSRVPYEQYF. In DNA form, the CDR3 reads TGTTCCAGCAGTCGAGTCCCCTACGAGCAGTACTTC.

In this sample, this clone turned up once. The CDR3 region is CASSTRTGEVDGYTF. CDR3 in DNA: TGTGCCAGTAGTACCAGGACAGGGGAGGTCGATGGCTACACCTTC. The chain has TRBV19 and TRBJ1-2; 9 bases line up with TRBD1. This CDR3 region has 15 residues. Germline lookup yields CDR1 LNHDA and CDR2 SQIVND (reference sequence). Trimming cost V 4 bases and J 6 bases; bases outside gene matches: 9.

V is TRBV7-9 and J is TRBJ1-4; maybe TRBD1 (5 bases). Germline values: CDR1 SEHNR, CDR2 FQNEAQ (reference sequence). V lost 4 bases to trimming and J lost 8 bases, with 17 bases between them. The CDR3 is 15 residues long. The CDR3 DNA reads as TGTGCCAGCAGCTCGTCCCGACAGACCAGAGAAAAACTGTTTTTT. Translation: CASSSSRQTREKLFF.

The V call is TRBV6-1, the J call TRBJ1-1; 7 bases match TRBD1. This CDR3 is built from 15 residues. In germline, CDR1 is MNHNS, CDR2 SASEGT. Trimming cost V 5 bases and J 0 bases; bases outside gene matches: 6. CDR3 DNA sequence: TGTGCCAGCAGTAGGCCAGGGGGTCTGAACACTGAAGCTTTCTTT. As protein: CASSRPGGLNTEAFF.

The V call is TRBV5-8, the J call TRBJ2-2; 7 bases fit TRBD1. The length of the CDR3 is 14 residues. The trim removed 2 bases at V and 6 bases at J, leaving 4 bases unmatched. Germline assignment: CDR1 SGHTS and CDR2 YDEGEE. CDR3 DNA: TGTGCCAGCAGCTTCCAGGGGGTGGCCGGGGAGCTGTTTTTT. It codes for CASSFQGVAGELFF. The full variable domain, with the rest looked up from reference TRBV5-8 and TRBJ2-2, is EAGVTQSPTHLIKTRGQQATLRCSPISGHTSVYWYQQALGLGLQFLLWYDEGEERNRGNFPPRFSGRQFPNYSSELNVNALELEDSALYLCASSFQGVAGELFFGEGSRLTVL.

The rearrangement joins TRBV6-5 to TRBJ1-6, with D hard to call. The germline V gene has CDR1 MNHEY and CDR2 SVGAGI. V was shortened by 5 bases and J by 10 bases, with 12 bases between the two germline ends. This CDR3 is built from 13 residues. The CDR3: CASSESPPSPLHF. CDR3 DNA: TGTGCCAGCAGTGAGTCCCCCCCCTCACCCCTCCACTTT.

CDR3 region: CASSEAGLAGPYNEQFF. For the CDR3, the DNA is TGCGCCAGCAGTGAGGCGGGACTAGCGGGTCCCTACAATGAGCAGTTCTTC. This rearrangement joins TRBV10-2 to TRBJ2-1; TRBD2 agrees at 12 bases. Per the germline V gene, CDR1 is WSHSY and CDR2 is SAAADI. The CDR3 contains 17 residues. Trimming cost V 2 bases and J 2 bases; bases outside gene matches: 4.

The chain uses TRBV15 and TRBJ1-6; 8 bases line up with TRBD1. CDR1 and CDR2 (germline): LNHNV, YYDKDF (reference sequence). J gave up 7 bases and V 9 bases, and 8 bases lay outside the gene matches. This CDR3 has 14 amino acids. The CDR3 DNA sequence: TGTGCCACTGGACAGGGAGTGAAAAATTCACCCCTCCACTTT. Translated, it gives CATGQGVKNSPLHF.

Only a few counts were recorded for this clone. The rearrangement joins TRBV6-6 to TRBJ1-6; 7 bases map to TRBD1. Germline CDR1 is MNHNY and CDR2 is SVGAGI (reference sequence). The CDR3 sequence is 14 residues long. V was clipped by 2 bases and J by 9 bases; unmatched bases: 4. The CDR3 sequence: CASSYGTEGSPLHF. The CDR3 DNA is TGTGCCAGCAGTTACGGGACAGAGGGTTCACCCCTCCACTTT.

This clone was recorded once. The CDR3 nucleotides are TGTGCCAGCACCCTTAAGACAGGATACTCTGGAAACACCATATATTTT. Translated: CASTLKTGYSGNTIYF. The chain is built from TRBV2 and TRBJ1-3; D perhaps matches TRBD1 (6 bases). From germline, CDR1 is SNHLY and CDR2 FYNNEI. This CDR3 comprises 16 residues. V was cut by 7 bases and J by 0 bases, with 16 bases left in between.

This chain links TRBV5-1 with TRBJ2-5, with 7 bases matching TRBD2. Unmatched junction bases numbered 3, after V lost 0 bases and J lost 7 bases. This CDR3 is built from 13 residues. CDR1 SGHRS and CDR2 YFSETQ come from the germline V gene. In nucleotides, the CDR3 is TGCGCCAGCAGCTTGGGGGAGCGGGGGACCCAGTACTTC. The encoded protein is CASSLGERGTQYF.

The rearrangement links TRBV29-1 to TRBJ1-6; D call uncertain. There are 17 residues in the CDR3. Germline-derived CDR1 and CDR2 are SQVTM and ANQGSEA. The V and J ends lost 6 bases and 0 bases respectively, with 18 bases between them. Here the CDR3 reads CSVAVELPSSYNSPLHF. The CDR3 nucleotides read TGCAGCGTGGCTGTGGAGCTCCCGAGCTCCTATAATTCACCCCTCCACTTT. The full variable domain, rest sourced from reference TRBV29-1 and TRBJ1-6, is SAVISQKPSRDICQRGTSLTIQCQVDSQVTMMFWYRQQPGQSLTLIATANQGSEATYESGFVIDKFPISRPNLTFSTLTVSNMSPEDSSIYLCSVAVELPSSYNSPLHFGNGTRLTVT.

The V gene is TRBV7-2, the J gene TRBJ2-3; TRBD2 agrees at 11 bases. In germline, CDR1 is SGHTA, CDR2 FQGNSA. J gave up 3 bases and V 3 bases, and 2 bases lay outside the gene matches. The CDR3 length is 15 residues. The CDR3 DNA reads as TGTGCCAGCAGCTTTAGCGGGGGGGAGACAGATACGCAGTATTTT. Protein product: CASSFSGGETDTQYF.

V and J are TRBV9 and TRBJ1-6, with a tentative D call TRBD1 (6 bases). Germline assignment: CDR1 SGDLS and CDR2 YYNGEE. Trimming took 4 bases from V and 4 from J, leaving 9 bases between them. The CDR3 consists of 14 residues. The CDR3 region has the DNA TGTGCCAGCAGCAGGACAGATTATAATTCACCCCTCCACTTT. As protein: CASSRTDYNSPLHF. The complete variable domain, with remaining parts taken from reference TRBV9 and TRBJ1-6, reads DSGVTQTPKHLITATGQRVTLRCSPRSGDLSVYWYQQSLDQGLQFLIQYYNGEERAKGNILERFSAQQFPDLHSELNLSSLELGDSALYFCASSRTDYNSPLHFGNGTRLTVT.

The rearrangement joins TRBV11-2 to TRBJ2-4, with unresolved D. Between the trimmed V and J ends, which lost 4 bases and 0 bases, there was a span of 13 bases. This CDR3 comprises 16 residues. The V gene's germline CDR1 is SGHAT and CDR2 FQNNGV. This CDR3 is CASSSALTVAKNIQYF. CDR3 DNA: TGTGCCAGCAGCTCGGCCCTTACAGTAGCCAAAAACATTCAGTACTTC.